The sequence of this T cell receptor (beta chain) was determined in a study of blood T cell repertoires in COVID-19 (dated by TCRdb to 2019 to 2021). Study-level background: Samples from collaborators originated in the United States, Italy and Spain and spanned both the acute and convalescent phases of COVID-19. Deeply sampled blood TCRbeta repertoires from subjects exposed to, actively infected with, or recovered from COVID-19 were included in the dataset. Nearly every sample came with metadata listing a de-identified subject ID, COVID-19 status, age in years and sex. HLA class I and class II types, where available, came from metadata supplied by the sample provider rather than from assay-based typing. The repertoires were released in a freely available public database meant as a resource for research on the immune response to SARS-CoV-2. The material from the prospective study consisted of cDNA or gDNA derived from T cells, B-cell-depleted T cells, or PBMCs. The samples were drawn from the first 160 participants of the ongoing ImmuneRACE study and from 950 to 1,500 subjects provided by 6 global collaborators.

The CDR3 covers 10 residues, taking in both the cysteine and the phenylalanine. The entry retains the CDR3 DNA only, 30 bases that are in frame from base 1. Taken from the germline V gene, the CDR1 and CDR2 loops are MDHEN and SYDVKM. Trimming at the junction amounts to 3 bases on V and 11 bases on J, and the germline ends lie 5 bases apart. Samples from volunteer blood donors who had recovered from COVID-19 were contributed by a second Seattle source. Whole blood was collected in K2EDTA tubes by collaborating institutions according to the institutions' own protocols. For TCRbeta analysis, collaborators shipped samples as frozen whole blood, isolated PBMCs, or DNA extracted from either of those sample types. In regard to this clone: Its antigen remains unidentified. No much larger clonotype is one base removed from it; base qualities were not supplied.

The immunoSEQ Assay, a bias-controlled multiplex PCR, was used to amplify TCRbeta CDR3 regions from genomic DNA. In the source study's methods: Nucleated cell counts per sample were estimated from amplification of reference gene primers within the assay. Sequence reads were collapsed and filtered to measure the absolute abundance of every unique TCRbeta CDR3 rearrangement. For each sample, productive Simpson clonality was calculated by taking the square root of Simpson's diversity index across productive rearrangements. What TCRdb holds here is the immuneACCESS table cut down to in-frame rearrangements. Part of the clones is not present; checked against another copy, under half of the missing clones reflect an unresolved V gene, and the others are unexplained. That table gives V, J and clone size, and the DNA gave D and trimming. This sample has 90,000 to 150,000 clones in its table, and about nine tenths of those were observed once. The ten biggest clones cover about 8% of the sample.

Study-wide conclusions, independent of this receptor: The quantity of clinical and demographic metadata differed by source and by participant and was supplied without curation.

The sequence came from a man between 65 and 79 years old who had recovered from COVID-19. The chain was built from TRBV28 and TRBJ1-5, with the D gene too uncertain to name. The sample was peripheral blood. The DNA is as follows: TGTGCCAGCAGTTTCGGGACCCAGCATTTT. It translates as CASSFGTQHF.